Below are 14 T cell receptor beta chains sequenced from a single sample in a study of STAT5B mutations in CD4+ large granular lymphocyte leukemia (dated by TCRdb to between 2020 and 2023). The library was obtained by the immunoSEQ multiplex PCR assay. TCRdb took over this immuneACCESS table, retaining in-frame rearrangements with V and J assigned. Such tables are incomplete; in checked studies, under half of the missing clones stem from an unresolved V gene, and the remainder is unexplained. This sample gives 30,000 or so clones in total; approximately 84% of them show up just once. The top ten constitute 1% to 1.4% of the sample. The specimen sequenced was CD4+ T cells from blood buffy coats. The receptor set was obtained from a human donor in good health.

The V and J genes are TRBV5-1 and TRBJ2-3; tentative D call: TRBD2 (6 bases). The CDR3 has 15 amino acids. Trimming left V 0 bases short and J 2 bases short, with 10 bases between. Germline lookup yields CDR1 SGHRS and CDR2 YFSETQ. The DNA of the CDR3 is TGCGCCAGCAGCTTGGAAGCGGGTACCACAGATACGCAGTATTTT. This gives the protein CASSLEAGTTDTQYF.

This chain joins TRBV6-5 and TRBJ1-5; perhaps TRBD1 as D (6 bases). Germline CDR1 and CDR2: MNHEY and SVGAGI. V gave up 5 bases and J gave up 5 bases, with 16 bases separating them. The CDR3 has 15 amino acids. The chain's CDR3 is CASSPTGGGDQPQHF. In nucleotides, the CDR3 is TGTGCCAGCAGTCCGACAGGAGGGGGGGATCAGCCCCAGCATTTT.

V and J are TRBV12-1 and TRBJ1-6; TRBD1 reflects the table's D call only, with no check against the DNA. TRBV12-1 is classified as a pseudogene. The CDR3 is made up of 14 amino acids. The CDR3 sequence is CASSSYRESSPLHF. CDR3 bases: TGTGCCAGCAGCTCATACAGGGAATCATCACCCCTCCACTTT.

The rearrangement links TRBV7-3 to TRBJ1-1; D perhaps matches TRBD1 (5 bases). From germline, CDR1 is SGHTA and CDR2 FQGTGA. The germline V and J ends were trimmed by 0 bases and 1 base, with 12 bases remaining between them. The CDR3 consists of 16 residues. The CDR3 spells CASSLTRATGNTEAFF. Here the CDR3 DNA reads TGTGCCAGCAGCTTAACAAGAGCTACAGGGAACACTGAAGCTTTCTTT.

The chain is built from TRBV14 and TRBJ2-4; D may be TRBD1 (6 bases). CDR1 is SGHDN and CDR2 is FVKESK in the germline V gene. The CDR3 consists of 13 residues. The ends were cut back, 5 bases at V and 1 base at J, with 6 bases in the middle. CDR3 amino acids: CASSDRAKNIQYF. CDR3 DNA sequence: TGTGCCAGCAGCGACAGGGCCAAAAACATTCAGTACTTC. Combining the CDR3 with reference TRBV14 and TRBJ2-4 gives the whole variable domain EAGVTQFPSHSVIEKGQTVTLRCDPISGHDNLYWYRRVMGKEIKFLLHFVKESKQDESGMPNNRFLAERTGGTYSTLKVQPAELEDSGVYFCASSDRAKNIQYFGAGTRLSVL.

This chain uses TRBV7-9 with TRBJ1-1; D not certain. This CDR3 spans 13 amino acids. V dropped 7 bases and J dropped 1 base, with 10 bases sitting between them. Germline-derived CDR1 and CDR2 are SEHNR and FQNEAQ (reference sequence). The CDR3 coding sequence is TGTGCCAGCACACGCGTCGGGAACACTGAAGCTTTCTTT. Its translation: CASTRVGNTEAFF.

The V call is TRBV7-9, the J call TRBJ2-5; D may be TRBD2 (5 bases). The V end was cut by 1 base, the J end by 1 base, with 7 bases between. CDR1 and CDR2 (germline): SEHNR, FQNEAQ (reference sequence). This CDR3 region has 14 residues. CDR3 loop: CASSLERFQETQYF. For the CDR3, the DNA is TGTGCCAGCAGCTTAGAGCGGTTCCAAGAGACCCAGTACTTC.

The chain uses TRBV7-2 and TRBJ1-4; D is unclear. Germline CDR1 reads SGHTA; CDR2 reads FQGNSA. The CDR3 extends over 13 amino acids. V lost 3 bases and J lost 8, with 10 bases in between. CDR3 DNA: TGTGCCAGCAGCTTCCCGTGGAGCGAAAAACTGTTTTTT. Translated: CASSFPWSEKLFF. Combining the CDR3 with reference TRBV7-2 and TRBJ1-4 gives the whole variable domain GAGVSQSPSNKVTEKGKDVELRCDPISGHTALYWYRQSLGQGLEFLIYFQGNSAPDKSGLPSDRFSAERTGGSVSTLTIQRTQQEDSAVYLCASSFPWSEKLFFGSGTQLSVL.

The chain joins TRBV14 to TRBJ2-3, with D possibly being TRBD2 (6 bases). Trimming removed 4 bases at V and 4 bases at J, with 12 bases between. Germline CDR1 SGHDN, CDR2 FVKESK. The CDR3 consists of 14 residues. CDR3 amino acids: CASSRTTGADTQYF. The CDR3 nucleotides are TGTGCCAGCAGCCGGACTACTGGGGCAGATACGCAGTATTTT.

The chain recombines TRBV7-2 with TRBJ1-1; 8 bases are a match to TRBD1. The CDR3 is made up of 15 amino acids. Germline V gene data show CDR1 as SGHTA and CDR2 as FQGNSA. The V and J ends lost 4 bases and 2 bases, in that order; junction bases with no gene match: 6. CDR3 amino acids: CASSSQGAGNTEAFF. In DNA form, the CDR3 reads TGTGCCAGCAGCTCTCAGGGGGCAGGAAACACTGAAGCTTTCTTT.

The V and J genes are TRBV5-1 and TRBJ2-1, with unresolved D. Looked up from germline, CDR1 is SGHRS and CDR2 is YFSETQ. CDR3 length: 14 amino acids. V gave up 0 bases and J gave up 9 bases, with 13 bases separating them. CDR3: CASSLAPTTIEQFF. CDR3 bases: TGCGCCAGCAGCTTGGCCCCCACTACGATTGAGCAGTTCTTC.

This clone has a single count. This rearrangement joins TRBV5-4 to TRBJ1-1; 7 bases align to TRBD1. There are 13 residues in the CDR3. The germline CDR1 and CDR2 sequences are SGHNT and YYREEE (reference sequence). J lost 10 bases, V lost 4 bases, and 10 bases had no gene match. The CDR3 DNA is TGTGCCAGCAGCCGAGCAGATTCAGGGGGAGCTTTCTTT. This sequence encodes CASSRADSGGAFF. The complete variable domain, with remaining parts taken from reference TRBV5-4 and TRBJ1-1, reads ETGVTQSPTHLIKTRGQQVTLRCSSQSGHNTVSWYQQALGQGPQFIFQYYREEENGRGNFPPRFSGLQFPNYSSELNVNALELDDSALYLCASSRADSGGAFFGQGTRLTVV.

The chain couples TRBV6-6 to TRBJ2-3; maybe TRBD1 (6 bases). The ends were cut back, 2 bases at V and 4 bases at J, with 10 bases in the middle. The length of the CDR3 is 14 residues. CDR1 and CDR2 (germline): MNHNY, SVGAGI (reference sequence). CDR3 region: CASSYSQGSDTQYF. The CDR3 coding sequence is TGTGCCAGCAGTTACAGCCAGGGGTCAGATACGCAGTATTTT.

The CDR3 sequence: CASSFLRETQYF. DNA for the CDR3: TGTGCCAGCAGCTTTCTCAGGGAGACCCAGTACTTC. The genes are TRBV7-9 and TRBJ2-5; the D is unclear. The CDR3 is 12 amino acids. CDR1 is SEHNR and CDR2 is FQNEAQ in the germline V gene (reference sequence). V lost 3 bases and J 5 bases, leaving 7 bases between the germline ends.